Listed below are T cell receptor beta chains from one sample, sequenced in a study of blood T cell repertoires in COVID-19. The data were produced by immunoSEQ multiplex PCR, yet TCRdb's version contains in-frame clones alone and is incomplete. The repertoire has some 190,000 clones, approximately 87% of them found once; the top ten carry about 20%. Sequenced input: peripheral blood. The receptor source for this set is a person aged 70 to 85 with COVID-19, enrolled during active disease. The CDR3 runs from the conserved cysteine through the conserved F or W. The D gene is left open where the match is weak. Only some rows state a clone size, as once, few, many or a class for expanded clones.

TRBV6-5,13,once,TRBJ1-5,-,TGTGCCAGCACCAGCGGGGGGCGGCAGCCCCAGCATTTT,CASTSGGRQPQHF
TRBV9,14,-,TRBJ1-6,-,TGTGCCAGCAGCACTAAGGGGTATAATTCACCCCTCCACTTT,CASSTKGYNSPLHF
TRBV9,18,-,TRBJ2-5,-,TGTGCCAGCAGCTCCCCGAGATGGTTATCGCGAGGGCAAGAGACCCAGTACTTC,CASSSPRWLSRGQETQYF
TRBV12-3/TRBV12-4,11,-,TRBJ2-3,-,TGTGCCAGCTCCCGTCTTGAGACGCAGTATTTT,CASSRLETQYF
TRBV11-2,14,-,TRBJ2-7,TRBD1,TGTGCCAGCAGCTTAGGCCCAGGGGGTGGGGAGCAGTACTTC,CASSLGPGGGEQYF
TRBV14,18,-,TRBJ2-2,TRBD1,TGTGCCAGCAGCCAAGCCTGGGCAGGGGGCCTAGACACCGGGGAGCTGTTTTTT,CASSQAWAGGLDTGELFF
TRBV4-3,15,-,TRBJ1-5,-,TGCGCCAGCAGCCAATTACAGGGCAGCAATCAGCCCCAGCATTTT,CASSQLQGSNQPQHF
TRBV28,13,-,TRBJ1-4,-,TGTGCCAGCAGTTTCCAGACCGGGAGGCAACTGTTTTTT,CASSFQTGRQLFF
TRBV5-4,15,-,TRBJ2-1,TRBD2,TGTGCCAGCAGCTCCCTGCGGGAGGGCGACAATGAGCAGTTCTTC,CASSSLREGDNEQFF
TRBV23-1,17,-,TRBJ2-1,-,TGCGCCAGCAGTCAAGCCCTAGACAGCAATAGCTACAATGAGCAGTTCTTC,CASSQALDSNSYNEQFF
TRBV19,13,few,TRBJ2-7,-,TGTGCCAGTTCAACAGGGAGTGGCTACGAGCAGTACTTC,CASSTGSGYEQYF
TRBV5-8,15,many,TRBJ2-2,-,TGTGCCAGCAGCGCGGGGGACACAAACACCGGGGAGCTGTTTTTT,CASSAGDTNTGELFF
TRBV5-1,15,-,TRBJ1-5,-,TGCGCCAGCAGCTTGGGGGGCGCCGACGGTCAGCCCCAGCATTTT,CASSLGGADGQPQHF
TRBV13,16,-,TRBJ1-6,TRBD1,TGTGCCAGCAGCTTCTCAGGACGACAGGGGGCTTCACCCCTCCACTTT,CASSFSGRQGASPLHF
TRBV20-1,10,once,TRBJ1-6,-,TGCAGTGCCCTCCCTTCACCCCTCCACTTT,CSALPSPLHF
TRBV4-1,17,-,TRBJ2-5,TRBD2,TGCGCCAGCAGCCAAGAAGGAAATGTTTACGGGGGGGAGACCCAGTACTTC,CASSQEGNVYGGETQYF
TRBV27,13,-,TRBJ1-1,TRBD1,TGTGCCAGCAGTGGGACAGAAAACACTGAAGCTTTCTTT,CASSGTENTEAFF
TRBV19,15,-,TRBJ2-7,-,TGTGCCAGTAGTCGTAACAGTGCAGAGACCTACGAGCAGTACTTC,CASSRNSAETYEQYF
TRBV24-1,14,-,TRBJ1-2,TRBD1,TGTGCCACCAGTAATCCTGACAGGGCTGGTGGCTACACCTTC,CATSNPDRAGGYTF
TRBV7-9,13,-,TRBJ1-2,TRBD1,TGTGCCAGCAGCCAGACAGGGAACAATGGCTACACCTTC,CASSQTGNNGYTF
TRBV7-2,11,-,TRBJ2-1,-,TGTGCCAGCAGCTTCGACAATGAGCAGTTCTTC,CASSFDNEQFF
TRBV7-2,10,-,TRBJ1-1,-,TGTGCCAGTGACGAGGGCGAAGCTTTCTTT,CASDEGEAFF
TRBV19,12,-,TRBJ1-2,-,TGTGCCAGTAGTTTTCGGGACTATGGCTACACCTTC,CASSFRDYGYTF
TRBV28,15,-,TRBJ2-2,-,TGTGCCAGCAGTTTTGCGGGAAGGAACACCGGGGAGCTGTTTTTT,CASSFAGRNTGELFF
TRBV28,16,-,TRBJ2-2,TRBD1,TGTGCCAGCAGTCAGGCCGGGACAGGGGACGCCGGGGAGCTGTTTTTT,CASSQAGTGDAGELFF
TRBV15,14,once,TRBJ1-5,-,TGTGCCACCAGCTTAGAGGGTTCTCGTCAGCCCCAGCATTTT,CATSLEGSRQPQHF